The 31 T cell receptor beta chains given below trace back to one sample, sequenced in a study of beta chain features in type 1 diabetes. Overall study results and limits: All four CD4+ subsets from Type 1 diabetes patients carried moderately but significantly shorter TCRB CDR3s.

No antigen has been identified for these receptors. Expressed TCRB transcripts were sequenced after all isolated RNA was converted to cDNA. The table came from immunoSEQ multiplex PCR; TCRdb's copy has only in-frame clones and leaves some out. The sample lists around 150,000 clones; around 8.6% were seen once. Sequencing used central memory CD4+ T cells from blood. The receptors stem from a woman between 18 and 30 years old with type 1 diabetes.

This clone was found many times. The V gene is TRBV28, the J gene TRBJ2-3; D is ambiguous. The CDR3 sequence is 13 residues long. Trimming removed 5 bases at V and 4 bases at J, with 10 bases between. Germline assignment: CDR1 MDHEN and CDR2 SYDVKM. The CDR3 coding sequence is TGTGCCAGCAGTGGTCGGAGTCCAGATACGCAGTATTTT. Protein product: CASSGRSPDTQYF.

The chain has TRBV28 and TRBJ2-7, with a weak D call TRBD2 (6 bases). Deletions cut 5 bases from V and 7 bases from J, with 12 bases between. The germline CDR1 and CDR2 sequences are MDHEN and SYDVKM. The CDR3 has 12 amino acids. CDR3 in amino acids: CASSTLAREQYF. CDR3 nucleotides: TGTGCCAGCAGTACACTAGCCCGGGAGCAGTACTTC.

V is TRBV7-2 and J is TRBJ2-7; 9 bases are shared with TRBD1. CDR1 is SGHTA and CDR2 is FQGNSA in the germline V gene. Germline trimming cut 3 bases from V and 2 bases from J; bases unmatched to any gene: 2. The CDR3 extends over 14 amino acids. CDR3 nucleotides: TGTGCCAGCAGCTTCCGGGACAGGGCCTACGAGCAGTACTTC. It yields the protein CASSFRDRAYEQYF.

CDR3 DNA: TGTGCCAGCAGCAGTGAGAATCAGCCCCAGCATTTT. Amino acids: CASSSENQPQHF. J is TRBJ1-5 and V is TRBV11-2, with D unclear. V was cut by 5 bases and J by 4 bases, with 6 bases left in between. Looked up from germline, CDR1 is SGHAT and CDR2 is FQNNGV. There are 12 residues in the CDR3.

The rearrangement joins TRBV7-3 to TRBJ2-1; 15 bases are a match to TRBD2. CDR1 and CDR2 from the germline V gene are SGHTA and FQGTGA. Trimming took 4 bases from V and 8 from J; bases not matched to a gene: 6. The CDR3 runs to 16 residues. CDR3 in DNA: TGTGCCAGCAGCTCAGGACTAGCGGGAGGGCCCGATGAGCAGTTCTTC. Translated: CASSSGLAGGPDEQFF.

This clone showed up just a few times. The chain employs TRBV4-2 and TRBJ2-7; 8 bases agree with TRBD2. The germline CDR1 and CDR2 sequences are LGHNA and YNFKEQ. This CDR3 is built from 16 residues. Trimming took 3 bases from V and 0 from J; bases not matched to a gene: 7. CDR3 nucleotides: TGTGCCAGCAGCCACCGAACTAGCGGCCTCTCCTACGAGCAGTACTTC. Protein sequence: CASSHRTSGLSYEQYF.

This chain connects TRBV4-2 to TRBJ2-5; TRBD2 aligns across 10 bases. From germline, CDR1 is LGHNA and CDR2 YNFKEQ. J gave up 5 bases and V 1 base, and 7 bases lay outside the gene matches. The CDR3 covers 16 residues. Here the CDR3 DNA reads TGTGCCAGCAGCCAAGCGTGGCAAGCGGGGGGGGAGACCCAGTACTTC. This translates into CASSQAWQAGGETQYF.

A few counts support this clone. This specimen includes other DNA sequences encoding the same CDR3. The chain links TRBV4-2 to TRBJ2-3; 12 nucleotides line up with TRBD2. V was pared by 1 base and J by 0 bases, with 2 bases of the junction left unmatched. From germline, CDR1 is LGHNA and CDR2 YNFKEQ. The CDR3 extends over 17 amino acids. The CDR3 sequence is CASSQGTSGTSTDTQYF. The CDR3 nucleotides are TGTGCCAGCAGCCAAGGGACTAGCGGGACCAGCACAGATACGCAGTATTTT.

A word on this clone: The sample has other DNA sequences that encode this CDR3 too. This chain connects TRBV5-4 to TRBJ2-7; the match to TRBD2 covers 7 bases. This CDR3 is built from 13 residues. V was clipped by 4 bases and J by 2 bases; unmatched bases: 3. Germline CDR1 and CDR2: SGHNT and YYREEE (reference sequence). CDR3: CASSRGLAYEQYF. For the CDR3, the DNA is TGTGCCAGCAGCAGAGGACTAGCCTACGAGCAGTACTTC. The complete variable domain, with remaining parts taken from reference TRBV5-4 and TRBJ2-7, reads ETGVTQSPTHLIKTRGQQVTLRCSSQSGHNTVSWYQQALGQGPQFIFQYYREEENGRGNFPPRFSGLQFPNYSSELNVNALELDDSALYLCASSRGLAYEQYFGPGTRLTVT.

The rearrangement joins TRBV18 to TRBJ2-7; the match to TRBD2 covers 7 bases. The germline gives CDR1 KGHSH, CDR2 LQKENI. The CDR3 totals 15 residues. Unmatched junction bases numbered 6, after V lost 0 bases and J lost 4 bases. CDR3 DNA: TGTGCCAGCTCACCACCGGCTAGCGGAGGTTACGAGCAGTACTTC. This translates into CASSPPASGGYEQYF.

This clone has a handful of counts. The CDR3 bases are TGTGCCAGCAGCCCCGTGGGGGGTCCGGCCCAGCATTTT. Protein sequence: CASSPVGGPAQHF. V usage is TRBV7-2 and J usage is TRBJ1-5; the D gene is possibly TRBD1 (5 bases). This CDR3 comprises 13 residues. The germline CDR1 and CDR2 sequences are SGHTA and FQGNSA. Trimming left V 5 bases short and J 11 bases short, with 16 bases between.

This clone appeared many times. This sequence joins TRBV5-4 and TRBJ2-7; 9 bases match TRBD1. Germline CDR1 SGHNT, CDR2 YYREEE (reference sequence). Trimming at V came to 0 bases and at J to 11 bases, leaving 3 bases not matched to a gene. The CDR3 consists of 12 residues. CDR3 sequence reads: CASSLETGGEYF. DNA for the CDR3: TGTGCCAGCAGCTTGGAGACAGGGGGAGAGTACTTC.

This chain connects TRBV7-3 to TRBJ2-1, with D possibly TRBD2 on 5 matching bases. CDR1 is SGHTA, CDR2 FQGTGA, per germline. V lost 2 bases and J 3 bases, leaving 11 bases between the germline ends. This CDR3 spans 15 amino acids. The CDR3 nucleotides are TGTGCCAGCAGCTTAGGCGGTAGCGACTACAATGAGCAGTTCTTC. This gives the protein CASSLGGSDYNEQFF.

This chain connects TRBV4-3 to TRBJ1-5, with D possibly being TRBD1 (6 bases). Per the germline V gene, CDR1 is LGHNA and CDR2 is YSLEER. Trimming stripped 1 base from V and 8 bases from J, with 12 bases between. This CDR3 comprises 14 residues. The DNA for the CDR3 is TGCGCCAGCAGCCAAGGGGGGGCGGGGGAGCCCCAGCATTTT. It is translated as CASSQGGAGEPQHF.

This clone appeared a few times. The V and J genes are TRBV11-2 and TRBJ1-2, with D uncertain. Trimming removed 2 bases at V and 8 bases at J, with 6 bases between. Germline-derived CDR1 and CDR2 are SGHAT and FQNNGV. The CDR3 sequence is 11 residues long. This CDR3 reads CASSLLAGYTF. Here the CDR3 DNA reads TGTGCCAGCAGCTTACTAGCCGGCTACACCTTC.

V usage is TRBV7-2 and J usage is TRBJ2-6; TRBD1 matches at 7 bases. Germline CDR1 reads SGHTA; CDR2 reads FQGNSA. This CDR3 has 19 amino acids. V was clipped by 1 base and J by 0 bases; unmatched bases: 9. Here the CDR3 DNA reads TGTGCCAGCAGCTTAGTTGGGACAGACGAAAACTCTGGGGCCAACGTCCTGACTTTC. This sequence encodes CASSLVGTDENSGANVLTF.

This clone has just a few counts. This rearrangement joins TRBV7-2 to TRBJ2-3, with 7 positions matching TRBD2. Germline CDR1 and CDR2: SGHTA and FQGNSA. J gave up 2 bases and V 4 bases, and 9 bases lay outside the gene matches. The CDR3 is 16 amino acids. Here the CDR3 reads CASSSIGTTPTDTQYF. DNA for the CDR3: TGTGCCAGCAGCTCAATCGGGACTACGCCCACAGATACGCAGTATTTT.

This clone was counted a few times. This rearrangement joins TRBV11-2 to TRBJ1-4, with D tentatively TRBD1 (6 bases). The CDR3 has 15 amino acids. Trimming took off 0 bases at V and 8 bases at J, with 13 bases between the two ends. The germline V gene encodes CDR1 SGHAT and CDR2 FQNNGV. The CDR3 loop is CASSLEGARGEKLFF. CDR3 nucleotides: TGTGCCAGCAGCTTAGAAGGGGCGAGGGGGGAAAAACTGTTTTTT.

This clone has more than one count but fewer than ten. The chain couples TRBV10-3 to TRBJ2-2, with 11 bases aligning to TRBD2. V was pared by 6 bases and J by 6 bases, with 9 bases of the junction left unmatched. This CDR3 spans 16 amino acids. Germline V gives CDR1 ENHRY, CDR2 SYGVKD. DNA for the CDR3: TGTGCCATCAGCGGGACTAGCGGAGTAAGTGCCGGGGAGCTGTTTTTT. Protein: CAISGTSGVSAGELFF.

This chain joins TRBV6-6 and TRBJ2-5; 10 nucleotides agree with TRBD1. The ends lost 1 base at V and 1 base at J; junction bases unmatched: 0. The V gene's germline CDR1 is MNHNY and CDR2 SVGAGI (reference sequence). The CDR3 loop spans 15 amino acids. The CDR3 sequence: CASSYWDRGQETQYF. The CDR3 DNA reads as TGTGCCAGCAGTTACTGGGACAGGGGCCAAGAGACCCAGTACTTC.

This clone occurred a few times. The rearrangement joins TRBV4-2 to TRBJ2-2, with TRBD2 matching over 7 bases. The CDR3 runs 15 residues. Germline-derived CDR1 and CDR2 are LGHNA and YNFKEQ. The ends lost 5 bases at V and 4 bases at J; junction bases unmatched: 7. The chain's CDR3 is CASSWGGRSTGELFF. In DNA, the CDR3 is TGTGCCAGCAGCTGGGGAGGGCGTAGCACCGGGGAGCTGTTTTTT.

The J gene is TRBJ2-7, the V gene TRBV11-2, with a weak D call TRBD2 (6 bases). Germline V lookup: CDR1 SGHAT, CDR2 FQNNGV. With 7 bases removed from V and 5 bases from J, the gap between germline ends came to 18 bases. The CDR3 runs to 14 residues. CDR3 sequence (DNA): TGTGCCAGCAACCTGGACCGGGGCGGGGACGAGCAGTACTTC. This sequence encodes CASNLDRGGDEQYF. The full variable domain, completed using reference TRBV11-2 and TRBJ2-7, is EAGVAQSPRYKIIEKRQSVAFWCNPISGHATLYWYQQILGQGPKLLIQFQNNGVVDDSQLPKDRFSAERLKGVDSTLKIQPAKLEDSAVYLCASNLDRGGDEQYFGPGTRLTVT.

This clone was detected only a few times. The genes are TRBV6-5 and TRBJ1-1; no reliable D call. Germline V gives CDR1 MNHEY, CDR2 SVGAGI. Trimming shortened V by 7 bases and J by 1 base, and 10 bases separated the two germline ends. CDR3 length: 13 residues. CDR3 sequence: CASKITGNTEAFF. CDR3 DNA sequence: TGTGCCAGCAAAATCACGGGGAACACTGAAGCTTTCTTT.

This clone was seen a few times. The chain has TRBV18 and TRBJ2-7, with D maybe TRBD2 (6 bases). The CDR3 runs to 17 residues. Between the trimmed V and J ends, which lost 3 bases and 0 bases, there was a span of 18 bases. Germline V gives CDR1 KGHSH, CDR2 LQKENI. For the CDR3, the DNA is TGTGCCAGCTCACCCCCAGTGGGCGGGGCGATCTCCTACGAGCAGTACTTC. Encoded protein: CASSPPVGGAISYEQYF.

The rearrangement links TRBV11-2 to TRBJ1-1; 8 nucleotides agree with TRBD1. The CDR3 spans 16 residues. V lost 3 bases, J lost 3 bases, and 9 bases stayed unmatched. The germline V gene has CDR1 SGHAT and CDR2 FQNNGV. The CDR3 nucleotides read TGTGCCAGCAGCTTGGCCCTCGGACAGGGTCACACTGAAGCTTTCTTT. Translation gives CASSLALGQGHTEAFF. Using reference TRBV11-2 and TRBJ1-1 for the parts outside the CDR3, the full variable domain is EAGVAQSPRYKIIEKRQSVAFWCNPISGHATLYWYQQILGQGPKLLIQFQNNGVVDDSQLPKDRFSAERLKGVDSTLKIQPAKLEDSAVYLCASSLALGQGHTEAFFGQGTRLTVV.

A few counts support this clone. The V and J genes are TRBV30 and TRBJ2-1; D unresolved. The CDR3 sequence is 16 residues long. The germline V gene has CDR1 GTSNPN and CDR2 SVGIG (reference sequence). Trimming took off 0 bases at V and 2 bases at J, with 14 bases between the two ends. CDR3 DNA sequence: TGTGCCTGGAGTGTATCTGGTAGCTCTACCTACAATGAGCAGTTCTTC. Translation gives CAWSVSGSSTYNEQFF.

CDR3: CASIPDSQETQYF. The CDR3 DNA sequence: TGTGCCAGCATCCCGGACAGTCAAGAGACCCAGTACTTC. V gene TRBV7-7 combines with J gene TRBJ2-5; TRBD1 is a possible D gene (6 bases). CDR3 length: 13 amino acids. With 7 bases removed from V and 2 bases from J, the gap between germline ends came to 11 bases. CDR1 is SSHAT, CDR2 FNYEAQ, per germline (reference sequence).

The V gene is TRBV7-2, the J gene TRBJ2-5; TRBD1 aligns across 9 bases. The tail of the sequence fits TRBJ2-7 better, so the J call may be wrong. The V gene's germline CDR1 is SGHTA and CDR2 FQGNSA. This CDR3 is built from 13 residues. The CDR3 here is CASSRDRVYEQYF. CDR3 nucleotides: TGTGCCAGCAGCCGGGACAGGGTCTACGAGCAGTACTTC.

Many counts were recorded for this clone. The rearrangement joins TRBV23-1 to TRBJ1-2, with 11 bases matching TRBD1. TRBV23-1 is designated an ORF whose function remains uncertain. Losses at the gene ends were 3 bases for V and 7 bases for J; bases not matched to a gene: 7. The CDR3 sequence is 15 residues long. The chain's CDR3 is CASSQRTGGAGGYTF. The CDR3 bases are TGCGCCAGCAGTCAGAGGACAGGGGGCGCGGGTGGCTACACCTTC.

This chain connects TRBV11-3 to TRBJ2-5, with TRBD2 matching 10 bases. The CDR3 sequence is 15 residues long. Losses at the gene ends were 5 bases for V and 2 bases for J; bases not matched to a gene: 5. Germline V gene sequence: CDR1 SGHNT, CDR2 YENEEA. In DNA, the CDR3 is TGTGCCAGCAGCCACAGACTAGCGGGTCAAGAGACCCAGTACTTC. Protein sequence: CASSHRLAGQETQYF.

V is TRBV10-3 and J is TRBJ2-7; perhaps TRBD2 as D (6 bases). The ends were cut back, 8 bases at V and 4 bases at J, with 18 bases in the middle. The CDR3 has 14 residues. Germline V gene sequence: CDR1 ENHRY, CDR2 SYGVKD. The CDR3 sequence: CAIATGASGYEQYF. As DNA, the CDR3 is TGTGCCATCGCAACCGGGGCCAGCGGGTACGAGCAGTACTTC.